The rows below give T cell receptor beta chains drawn from one sample of a study of blood T cell repertoires in COVID-19. Assay: immunoSEQ multiplex PCR; the TCRdb copy retains only in-frame clones and omits some. Of around 160,000 clones in the sample, roughly 87% were seen once. The sample comprised PBMCs or T cells enriched from blood (not recorded which). The origin of the receptors is a man between 45 and 60 years old who had recovered from COVID-19. Both conserved end residues are part of each CDR3. The D gene is left open where the match is weak. Size tells how often a clone was seen (once, few, many) or the class of an expanded clone, and some rows leave it out.

NA | TRBJ2-1 | TRBD2 | TRBV5-1 | CASSLGVGTTHTISYNEQFF | TGCGCCAGCAGCTTGGGGGTCGGGACTACCCATACCATCTCCTACAATGAGCAGTTCTTC
few | TRBJ2-7 | TRBD1 | TRBV7-6 | CASSPGTGYSYEQYF | TGTGCCAGCAGCCCGGGGACAGGATACTCCTACGAGCAGTACTTC
NA | TRBJ2-1 | NA | TRBV10-3 | CAIRDSGSSNEQFF | TGTGCCATCAGAGATTCCGGGAGTAGCAATGAGCAGTTCTTC
NA | TRBJ1-1 | TRBD1 | TRBV7-9 | CASSYRDRGAFF | TGTGCCAGCAGCTACCGGGACAGGGGTGCTTTCTTT
NA | TRBJ1-1 | NA | TRBV18 | CASSPPSPNTEAFF | TGTGCCAGCTCACCACCGAGCCCGAACACTGAAGCTTTCTTT
once | TRBJ1-1 | NA | TRBV12-3/TRBV12-4 | CASSLGVGGEAFF | TGTGCCAGCAGTTTAGGGGTAGGGGGTGAAGCTTTCTTT
NA | TRBJ1-3 | TRBD1 | TRBV7-2 | CASSPPTGPSGNTIYF | TGTGCCAGCAGCCCGCCGACAGGGCCCTCTGGAAACACCATATATTTT
NA | TRBJ2-3 | TRBD1 | TRBV19 | CASSITGGSDTQYF | TGTGCCAGTAGTATAACAGGGGGATCAGATACGCAGTATTTT
NA | TRBJ1-3 | NA | TRBV14 | CASSQGFVRRLSGNTIYF | TGTGCCAGCAGCCAAGGGTTCGTCCGGCGGCTCTCTGGAAACACCATATATTTT
NA | TRBJ1-2 | TRBD1 | TRBV2 | CASRDRESGGYTF | TGTGCCAGCAGAGACAGGGAGTCGGGTGGCTACACCTTC
NA | TRBJ1-2 | NA | TRBV28 | CASRSETNYGYTF | TGTGCCAGCAGGAGCGAGACTAACTATGGCTACACCTTC
once | TRBJ1-2 | TRBD1 | TRBV19 | CASSMPGTASYGYTF | TGTGCCAGTAGTATGCCCGGGACAGCGAGCTATGGCTACACCTTC
NA | TRBJ2-3 | NA | TRBV5-4 | CASSPGLWSTDTQYF | TGTGCCAGCAGCCCCGGGTTATGGTCGACAGATACGCAGTATTTT
NA | TRBJ2-1 | TRBD1 | TRBV27 | CASSFQGARVGNEQFF | TGTGCCAGCAGTTTCCAGGGGGCCCGCGTCGGGAATGAGCAGTTCTTC
NA | TRBJ2-5 | NA | TRBV30 | CAWSRGRETQYF | TGTGCCTGGAGTAGAGGGCGGGAGACCCAGTACTTC
NA | TRBJ2-3 | TRBD2 | TRBV24-1 | CATSDGGLAGGDTQYF | TGTGCCACCAGTGATGGTGGACTAGCGGGGGGAGATACGCAGTATTTT
few | TRBJ1-5 | TRBD1 | TRBV18 | CASSLDRGDQPQHF | TGTGCCAGCTCCCTCGACAGGGGAGATCAGCCCCAGCATTTT
NA | TRBJ2-7 | NA | TRBV5-6 | CASNIYYRETYEQYF | TGTGCCAGCAACATCTATTACAGGGAAACCTACGAGCAGTACTTC
NA | TRBJ1-5 | NA | TRBV5-8 | CASSLAPDTEGVYSNQPQHF | TGTGCCAGCAGCTTGGCTCCCGACACAGAGGGGGTTTATAGCAATCAGCCCCAGCATTTT
NA | TRBJ2-7 | NA | TRBV5-4 | CASSSPGQGSFEQYF | TGTGCCAGCAGCTCCCCTGGGCAGGGGTCTTTCGAGCAGTACTTC
NA | TRBJ1-4 | NA | TRBV14 | CASSQDDGVRLFF | TGTGCCAGCAGCCAAGACGACGGGGTAAGACTGTTTTTT
NA | TRBJ1-3 | NA | TRBV5-1 | CASSLVSGAGNTIYF | TGCGCCAGCAGCTTGGTGTCAGGGGCTGGAAACACCATATATTTT
NA | TRBJ1-3 | TRBD1 | TRBV6-5 | CATVAGTGGNTIYF | TGTGCCACCGTGGCCGGGACAGGGGGAAACACCATATATTTT
NA | TRBJ1-4 | NA | TRBV19 | CASSTLGQTSEKLFF | TGTGCCAGTAGTACGCTTGGACAGACGTCGGAAAAACTGTTTTTT
NA | TRBJ1-4 | TRBD1 | TRBV5-6 | CASSLSQGANEKLFF | TGTGCCAGCAGCTTGTCGCAGGGGGCCAATGAAAAACTGTTTTTT
NA | TRBJ2-5 | TRBD1 | TRBV4-1 | CASSKGQGPSETQYF | TGCGCCAGCAGCAAGGGACAGGGGCCGAGTGAGACCCAGTACTTC
NA | TRBJ1-1 | NA | TRBV4-1 | CASSQDEGAEAFF | TGCGCCAGCAGCCAAGACGAGGGGGCTGAAGCTTTCTTT
NA | TRBJ2-2 | TRBD1 | TRBV5-1 | CASGRTGSTAGELFF | TGCGCCAGCGGGAGGACAGGGTCGACGGCCGGGGAGCTGTTTTTT
NA | TRBJ2-2 | NA | TRBV19 | CASRGGLTTGELFF | TGTGCCAGTAGGGGCGGGTTAACCACCGGGGAGCTGTTTTTT
NA | TRBJ2-2 | NA | TRBV19 | CASNRNTGELFF | TGTGCCAGTAATCGGAACACCGGGGAGCTGTTTTTT
NA | TRBJ2-1 | TRBD2 | TRBV7-9 | CAGKSGGALNEQFF | TGTGCCGGCAAAAGCGGGGGGGCCCTCAATGAGCAGTTCTTC
NA | TRBJ2-7 | TRBD1 | TRBV7-9 | CASSFQLTGGEQYF | TGTGCCAGCAGCTTCCAACTGACAGGGGGCGAGCAGTACTTC
NA | TRBJ2-1 | TRBD2 | TRBV7-9 | CASSLVRTSALNEQFF | TGTGCCAGCAGCTTAGTTCGGACTAGCGCCCTCAATGAGCAGTTCTTC
NA | TRBJ2-7 | NA | TRBV11-3 | CASSAVGQGEQYF | TGTGCCAGCAGCGCGGTTGGCCAGGGCGAGCAGTACTTC
NA | TRBJ2-5 | TRBD1 | TRBV6-4 | CASSLTGGFGETQYF | TGTGCCAGCAGCCTGACAGGGGGCTTTGGAGAGACCCAGTACTTC
NA | TRBJ1-1 | NA | TRBV4-2 | CASSPMGLEEAFF | TGTGCCAGCAGCCCTATGGGGCTAGAAGAAGCTTTCTTT
NA | TRBJ1-3 | NA | TRBV27 | CASSTSPGGGSGNTIYF | TGTGCCAGCAGTACCTCCCCCGGGGGGGGCAGTGGAAACACCATATATTTT
NA | TRBJ2-5 | NA | TRBV28 | CASQEDPSSQTQYF | TGTGCCAGTCAGGAGGATCCTAGCTCACAGACCCAGTACTTC
NA | TRBJ2-3 | NA | TRBV3-1/TRBV3-2 | CASSQGAGRDTQYF | TGTGCCAGCAGCCAGGGAGCGGGCCGAGATACGCAGTATTTT
NA | TRBJ2-5 | NA | TRBV19 | CASGGHQETQYF | TGTGCCAGTGGGGGCCATCAAGAGACCCAGTACTTC
few | TRBJ2-5 | TRBD1 | TRBV5-4 | CASSLDRGFQETQYF | TGTGCCAGCAGCTTGGACAGGGGGTTTCAAGAGACCCAGTACTTC
NA | TRBJ1-5 | TRBD1 | TRBV6-2/TRBV6-3 | CASSGQGVGQPQHF | TGTGCCAGCAGCGGACAGGGGGTAGGACAGCCCCAGCATTTT
NA | TRBJ1-2 | NA | TRBV24-1 | CATSDRGGYGYTF | TGTGCCACCAGTGACCGGGGAGGCTATGGCTACACCTTC
NA | TRBJ2-7 | TRBD1 | TRBV5-1 | CASSLAGQGVYEQYF | TGCGCCAGCAGCTTGGCGGGACAGGGTGTATACGAGCAGTACTTC
NA | TRBJ1-2 | NA | TRBV6-5 | CASSYLSVGHYGYTF | TGTGCCAGCAGTTACCTTTCTGTCGGACATTATGGCTACACCTTC
NA | TRBJ2-7 | NA | TRBV2 | CASSFVLRYEQYF | TGTGCCAGCAGTTTCGTCCTACGGTACGAGCAGTACTTC
NA | TRBJ2-7 | NA | TRBV2 | CASSAGNAIYEQYF | TGTGCCAGCAGTGCCGGGAACGCGATCTACGAGCAGTACTTC
few | TRBJ2-5 | TRBD1 | TRBV7-3 | CASSPGQGVQETQYF | TGTGCCAGCAGCCCGGGACAGGGGGTCCAAGAGACCCAGTACTTC
NA | TRBJ2-3 | TRBD1 | TRBV19 | CASSIQGASTDTQYF | TGTGCCAGTAGTATTCAGGGGGCTAGCACAGATACGCAGTATTTT
NA | TRBJ2-1 | TRBD2 | TRBV6-5 | CASSYDGGRGDEQFF | TGTGCCAGCAGTTACGATGGCGGGAGGGGGGATGAGCAGTTCTTC
NA | TRBJ1-2 | TRBD1 | TRBV29-1 | CSVAGTGSGYTF | TGCAGCGTCGCCGGGACAGGGTCTGGCTACACCTTC
few | TRBJ1-1 | NA | TRBV7-6 | CASSFEGDTEAFF | TGTGCCAGCAGCTTCGAGGGGGACACTGAAGCTTTCTTT
NA | TRBJ2-5 | TRBD1 | TRBV5-4 | CASSAGQGKETQYF | TGTGCCAGCAGCGCCGGACAGGGTAAAGAGACCCAGTACTTC
NA | TRBJ1-5 | TRBD1 | TRBV7-8 | CASSLEGASNQPQHF | TGTGCCAGCAGCTTAGAGGGGGCAAGCAATCAGCCCCAGCATTTT
NA | TRBJ2-3 | NA | TRBV18 | CASSPTQKSTDTQYF | TGTGCCAGCTCACCAACTCAAAAGAGCACAGATACGCAGTATTTT